The clone carrying this TCR beta chain has just a few counts. V lost 4 bases and J 1 base, leaving 11 bases between the germline ends. CDR3 length equals 14 residues. The germline gives CDR1 SGHRS, CDR2 YFSETQ. The sample belongs to a study of T cell repertoires in ileal Crohn's disease. Data came from immunoSEQ multiplex PCR; TCRdb stores just in-frame clones and leaves some out. The data contain about 17,000 clones, about 60% of them singletons. This sequence originates from an adult with Crohn's disease. The sequencing input was ileal tissue. The chain is built from TRBV5-1 and TRBJ1-1, with D hard to call. This CDR3 is CASSPDSTNTEAFF. In nucleotides, the CDR3 is TGCGCCAGCAGCCCGGACTCCACGAACACTGAAGCTTTCTTT.